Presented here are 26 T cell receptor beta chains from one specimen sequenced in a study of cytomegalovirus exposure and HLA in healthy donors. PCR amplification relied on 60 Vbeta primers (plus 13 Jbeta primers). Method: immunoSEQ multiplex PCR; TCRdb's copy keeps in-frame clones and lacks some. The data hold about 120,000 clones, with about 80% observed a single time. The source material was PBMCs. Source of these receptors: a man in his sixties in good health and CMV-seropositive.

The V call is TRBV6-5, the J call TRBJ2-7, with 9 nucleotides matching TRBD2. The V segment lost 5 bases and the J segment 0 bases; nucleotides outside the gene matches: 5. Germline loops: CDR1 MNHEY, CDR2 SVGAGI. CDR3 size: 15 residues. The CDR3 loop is CASSKPGLASYEQYF. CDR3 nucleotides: TGTGCCAGCAGTAAACCGGGACTAGCCTCCTACGAGCAGTACTTC.

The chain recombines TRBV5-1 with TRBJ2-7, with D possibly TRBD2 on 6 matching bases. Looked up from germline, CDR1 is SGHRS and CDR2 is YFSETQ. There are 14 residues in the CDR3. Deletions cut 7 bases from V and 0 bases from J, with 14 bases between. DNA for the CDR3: TGCGCCAGCGGTACGGGAGCCACCTCCTACGAGCAGTACTTC. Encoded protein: CASGTGATSYEQYF.

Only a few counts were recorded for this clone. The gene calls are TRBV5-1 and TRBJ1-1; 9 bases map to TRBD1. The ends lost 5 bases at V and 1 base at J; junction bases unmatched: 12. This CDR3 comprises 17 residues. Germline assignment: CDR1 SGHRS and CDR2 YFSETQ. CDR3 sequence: CASRYPGQGNENTEAFF. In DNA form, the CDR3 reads TGCGCCAGCAGATACCCGGGACAGGGAAACGAGAACACTGAAGCTTTCTTT.

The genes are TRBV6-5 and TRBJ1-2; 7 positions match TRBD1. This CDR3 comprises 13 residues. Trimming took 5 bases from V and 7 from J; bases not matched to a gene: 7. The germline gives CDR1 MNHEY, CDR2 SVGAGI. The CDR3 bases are TGTGCCAGCAGTCCTCAGGGGGTAGGTGGCTACACCTTC. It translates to CASSPQGVGGYTF.

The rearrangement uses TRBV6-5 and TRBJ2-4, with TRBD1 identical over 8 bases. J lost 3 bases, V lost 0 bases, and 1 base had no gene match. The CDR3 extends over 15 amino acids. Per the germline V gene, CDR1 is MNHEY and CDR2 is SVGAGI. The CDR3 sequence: CASSYSTGGKNIQYF. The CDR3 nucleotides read TGTGCCAGCAGTTACTCAACAGGGGGCAAAAACATTCAGTACTTC.

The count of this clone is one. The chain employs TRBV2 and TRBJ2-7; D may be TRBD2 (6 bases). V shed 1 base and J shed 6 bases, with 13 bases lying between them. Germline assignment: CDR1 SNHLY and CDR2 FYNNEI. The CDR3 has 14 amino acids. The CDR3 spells CASSEVGQGGEQYF. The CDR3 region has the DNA TGTGCCAGCAGTGAAGTGGGCCAGGGAGGCGAGCAGTACTTC.

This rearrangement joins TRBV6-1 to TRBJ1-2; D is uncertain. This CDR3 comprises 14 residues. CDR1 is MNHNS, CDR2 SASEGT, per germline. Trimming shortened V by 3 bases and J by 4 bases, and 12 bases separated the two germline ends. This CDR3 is CASSEGLVGYGYTF. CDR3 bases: TGTGCCAGCAGTGAGGGCCTCGTAGGCTATGGCTACACCTTC.

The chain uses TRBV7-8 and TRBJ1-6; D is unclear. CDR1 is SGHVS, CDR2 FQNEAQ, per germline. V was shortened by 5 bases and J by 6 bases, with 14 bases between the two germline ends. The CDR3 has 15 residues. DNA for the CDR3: TGTGCCAGCAGCCTGCCGCTAGGCCGTAATTCACCCCTCCACTTT. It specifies CASSLPLGRNSPLHF.

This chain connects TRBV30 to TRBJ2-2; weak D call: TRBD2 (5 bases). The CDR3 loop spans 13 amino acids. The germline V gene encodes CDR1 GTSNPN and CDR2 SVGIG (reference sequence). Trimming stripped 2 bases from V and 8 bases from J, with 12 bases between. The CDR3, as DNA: TGTGCCTGGAGTCAGTCGACGGGGGGGGAGCTGTTTTTT. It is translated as CAWSQSTGGELFF.

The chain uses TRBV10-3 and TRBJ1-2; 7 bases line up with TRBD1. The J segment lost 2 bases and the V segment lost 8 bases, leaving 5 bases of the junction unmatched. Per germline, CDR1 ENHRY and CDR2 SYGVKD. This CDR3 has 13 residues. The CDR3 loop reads CAIRAQGNYGYTF. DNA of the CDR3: TGTGCCATCCGAGCACAGGGGAACTATGGCTACACCTTC.

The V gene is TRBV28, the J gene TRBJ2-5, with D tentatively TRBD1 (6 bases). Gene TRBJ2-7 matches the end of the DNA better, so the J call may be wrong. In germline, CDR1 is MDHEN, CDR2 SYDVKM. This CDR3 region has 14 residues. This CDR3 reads CASSDRSSSYEQYF. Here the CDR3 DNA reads TGTGCCAGCAGCGACAGGTCTAGCTCCTACGAGCAGTACTTC.

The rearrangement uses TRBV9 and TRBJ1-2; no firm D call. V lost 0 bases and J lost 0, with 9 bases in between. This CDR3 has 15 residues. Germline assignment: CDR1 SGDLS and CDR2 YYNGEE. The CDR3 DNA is TGTGCCAGCAGCGTAGGACACCGAGCTAACTATGGCTACACCTTC. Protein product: CASSVGHRANYGYTF.

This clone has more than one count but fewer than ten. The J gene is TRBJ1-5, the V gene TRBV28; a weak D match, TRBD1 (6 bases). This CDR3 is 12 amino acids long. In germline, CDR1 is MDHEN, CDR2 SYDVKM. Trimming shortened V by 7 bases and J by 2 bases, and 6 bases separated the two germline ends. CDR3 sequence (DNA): TGTGCCAGCAACAGGGGCAATCAGCCCCAGCATTTT. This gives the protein CASNRGNQPQHF.

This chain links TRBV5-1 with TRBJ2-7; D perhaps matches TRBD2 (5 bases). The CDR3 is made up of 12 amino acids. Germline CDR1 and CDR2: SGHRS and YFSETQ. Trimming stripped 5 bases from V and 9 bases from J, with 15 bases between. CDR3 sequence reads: CASRAARGAQYF. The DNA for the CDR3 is TGCGCCAGCAGAGCAGCTCGGGGAGCGCAGTACTTC.

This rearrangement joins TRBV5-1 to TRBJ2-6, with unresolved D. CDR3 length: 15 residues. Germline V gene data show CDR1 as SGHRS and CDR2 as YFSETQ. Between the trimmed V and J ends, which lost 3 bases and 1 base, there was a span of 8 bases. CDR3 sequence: CASSSIESGANVLTF. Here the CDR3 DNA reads TGCGCCAGCAGCTCCATAGAATCTGGGGCCAACGTCCTGACTTTC.

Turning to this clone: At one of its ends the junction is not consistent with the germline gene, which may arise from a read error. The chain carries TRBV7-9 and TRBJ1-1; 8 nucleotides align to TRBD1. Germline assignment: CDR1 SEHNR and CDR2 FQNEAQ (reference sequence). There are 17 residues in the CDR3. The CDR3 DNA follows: TGTTCCAGCAGCTCAAGGACAGGGACTCTCATGAACACTGAAGCTTTCTTT. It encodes CSSSSRTGTLMNTEAFF.

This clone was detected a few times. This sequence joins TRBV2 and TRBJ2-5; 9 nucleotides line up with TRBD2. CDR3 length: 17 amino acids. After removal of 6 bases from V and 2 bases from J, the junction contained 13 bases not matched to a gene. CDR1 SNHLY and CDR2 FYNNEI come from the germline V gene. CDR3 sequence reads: CASRPGWLAGTQETQYF. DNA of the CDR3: TGTGCCAGCAGGCCAGGTTGGCTAGCGGGGACACAAGAGACCCAGTACTTC.

The CDR3 region has the DNA TGTGCCACCGTGCCCCCAGGGGGGAAGGGCACTGAAGCTTTCTTT. Protein product: CATVPPGGKGTEAFF. The rearrangement joins TRBV28 to TRBJ1-1; 7 bases are shared with TRBD1. There are 15 residues in the CDR3. CDR1 and CDR2 from the germline V gene are MDHEN and SYDVKM. After removal of 10 bases from V and 4 bases from J, the junction contained 15 bases not matched to a gene.

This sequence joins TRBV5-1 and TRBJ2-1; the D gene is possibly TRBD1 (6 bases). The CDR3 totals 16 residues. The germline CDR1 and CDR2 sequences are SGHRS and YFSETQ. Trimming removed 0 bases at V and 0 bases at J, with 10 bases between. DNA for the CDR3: TGCGCCAGCAGCTTGGGGGGGCACCTCTCCTACAATGAGCAGTTCTTC. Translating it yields CASSLGGHLSYNEQFF.

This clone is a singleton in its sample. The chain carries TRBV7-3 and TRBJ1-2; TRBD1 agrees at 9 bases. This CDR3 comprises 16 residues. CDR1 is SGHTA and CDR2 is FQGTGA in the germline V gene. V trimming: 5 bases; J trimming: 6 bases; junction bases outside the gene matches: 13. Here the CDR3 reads CASSPTPQQGADGYTF. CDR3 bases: TGTGCCAGCAGCCCGACCCCTCAACAGGGGGCAGATGGCTACACCTTC.

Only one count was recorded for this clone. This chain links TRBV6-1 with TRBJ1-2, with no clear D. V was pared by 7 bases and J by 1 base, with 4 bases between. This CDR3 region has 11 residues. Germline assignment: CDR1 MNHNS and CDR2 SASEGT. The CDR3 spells CASNSNYGYTF. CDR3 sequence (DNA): TGTGCCAGCAACAGTAACTATGGCTACACCTTC.

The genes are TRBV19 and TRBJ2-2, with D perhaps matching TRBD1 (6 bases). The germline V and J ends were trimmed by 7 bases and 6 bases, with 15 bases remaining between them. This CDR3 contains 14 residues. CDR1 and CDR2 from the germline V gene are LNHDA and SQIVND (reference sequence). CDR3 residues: CASTIKEGAGELFF. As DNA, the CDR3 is TGTGCCAGTACCATAAAAGAGGGGGCCGGGGAGCTGTTTTTT.

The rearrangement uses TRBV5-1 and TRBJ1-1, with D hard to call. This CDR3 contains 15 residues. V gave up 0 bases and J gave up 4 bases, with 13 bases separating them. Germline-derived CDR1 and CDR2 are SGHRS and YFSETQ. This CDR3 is CASSLGRGAGTEAFF. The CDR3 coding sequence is TGCGCCAGCAGCTTGGGTCGGGGTGCTGGCACTGAAGCTTTCTTT.

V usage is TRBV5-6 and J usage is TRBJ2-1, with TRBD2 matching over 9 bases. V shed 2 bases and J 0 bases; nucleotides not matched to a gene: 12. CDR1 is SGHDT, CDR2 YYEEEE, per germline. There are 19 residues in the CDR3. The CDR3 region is CASSFGLAASGASYNEQFF. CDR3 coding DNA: TGTGCCAGCAGCTTCGGGCTCGCGGCTAGCGGGGCCTCCTACAATGAGCAGTTCTTC.

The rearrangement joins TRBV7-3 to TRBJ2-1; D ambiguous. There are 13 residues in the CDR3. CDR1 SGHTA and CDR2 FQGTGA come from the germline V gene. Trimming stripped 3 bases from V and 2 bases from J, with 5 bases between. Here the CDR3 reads CASSLTPYNEQFF. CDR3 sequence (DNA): TGTGCCAGCAGCTTGACACCCTACAATGAGCAGTTCTTC.

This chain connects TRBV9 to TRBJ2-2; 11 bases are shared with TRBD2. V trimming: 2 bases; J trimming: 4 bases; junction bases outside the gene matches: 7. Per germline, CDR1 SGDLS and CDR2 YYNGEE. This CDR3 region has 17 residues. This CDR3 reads CASSVLPGLAVTGELFF. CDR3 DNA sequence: TGTGCCAGCAGCGTTTTGCCGGGACTAGCGGTCACCGGGGAGCTGTTTTTT.